This T cell receptor beta chain was identified during a study of cytomegalovirus exposure and HLA in healthy donors. Study details: There were around 100 million unique TCR beta sequences, drawn from 150 million to 200 million T cells, in an earlier analysis.

The PCR was carried out with 60 Vbeta primers and 13 Jbeta primers. Profiling relied on immunoSEQ multiplex PCR, and the TCRdb table lists in-frame clones only, not all of them. Here the sample spans some 150,000 clones, around 80% being singletons. Germline values: CDR1 MDHEN, CDR2 SYDVKM. The ends were cut back, 1 base at V and 4 bases at J, with 10 bases in the middle. The CDR3 is made up of 14 amino acids. This TCR derives from a man aged 30 to 39 in good health and CMV-seropositive. Sequencing was performed on PBMCs. The chain recombines TRBV28 with TRBJ1-1; perhaps TRBD1 as D (5 bases). CDR3 sequence: CASSLSGLSTEAFF. DNA for the CDR3: TGTGCCAGCAGTTTATCAGGGTTGAGCACTGAAGCTTTCTTT.